This T cell receptor beta chain is from a study of T-cell memory formation after mild COVID-19. Study-wide background: TCR clusters largely stayed donor specific. The study, taken as a whole, reports: For contracting clones, CD4+ ones sat mainly in CM and EM, CD8+ in EMRA. Confirmation of SARS-CoV-2 specificity was lacking for second-wave clones peaking day 37. Balance between CD4 and CD8 was seen in clones contracting day 15 to 85, and a CD4+ lean was seen in later expanders.

Germline V CDR1 and CDR2: SGDLS, YYNGEE. V was pared by 1 base and J by 5 bases, with 5 bases of the junction left unmatched. The CDR3 contains 17 residues. Each CDR3 protein is one row after TCRdb ran MiXCR on the 5' RACE reads. Among more than 300,000 distinct CDR3 sequences listed, about an eighth were seen once. In its sample, this clonotype was seen a few times. As yet, its antigen is unknown. The chain links TRBV9 to TRBJ2-2, with TRBD2 identical over 13 bases. Sequencing was done on a sample of PBMCs or a T cell subset sorted from them (not recorded which). The sequence was obtained from a man in his late teens or twenties who had mild COVID-19 (a few samples of this study predate the infection). Cell type and time point are not known. The CDR3 sequence is CASSVTSGGVDTGELFF. The CDR3 DNA follows: TGTGCCAGCAGCGTAACTAGCGGGGGGGTTGATACCGGGGAGCTGTTTTTT.